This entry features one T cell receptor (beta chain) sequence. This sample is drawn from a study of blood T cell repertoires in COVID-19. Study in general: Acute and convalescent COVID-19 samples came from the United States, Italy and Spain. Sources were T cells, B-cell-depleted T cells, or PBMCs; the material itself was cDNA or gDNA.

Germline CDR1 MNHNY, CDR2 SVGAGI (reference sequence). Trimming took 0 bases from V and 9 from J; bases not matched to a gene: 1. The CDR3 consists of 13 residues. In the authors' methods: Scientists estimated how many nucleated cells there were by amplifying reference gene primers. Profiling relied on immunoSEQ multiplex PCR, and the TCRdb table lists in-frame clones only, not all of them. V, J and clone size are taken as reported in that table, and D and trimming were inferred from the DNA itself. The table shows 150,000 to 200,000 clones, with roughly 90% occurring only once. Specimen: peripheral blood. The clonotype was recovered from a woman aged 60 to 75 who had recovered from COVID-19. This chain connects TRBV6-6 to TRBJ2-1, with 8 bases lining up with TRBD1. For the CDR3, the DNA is TGTGCCAGCAGTTACTCGACAGGGGTTGAGCAGTTCTTC. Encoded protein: CASSYSTGVEQFF.